This T cell receptor beta chain was observed in a study of siplizumab effects on memory and regulatory T cells. Study conclusions and caveats: Fewer alloreactive sequences mapped to unstimulated CD4+ memory cells under siplizumab. Naive or memory phenotype was unassignable for roughly 80-96% of proliferating CD4+ or CD8+ clones.

Only in-frame clones appear in the TCRdb table, and some are missing; sequencing was by immunoSEQ multiplex PCR. In the table there are around 78,000 clones, 91% of which are singletons. Germline CDR1 reads SGDLS; CDR2 reads YYNGEE. The germline V and J ends were trimmed by 3 bases and 5 bases, with 17 bases remaining between them. The CDR3 has 15 residues. As regards this clone: Antigen unknown.

Sequencing used CD8+ T cells sorted from blood. The rearrangement uses TRBV9 and TRBJ2-5; D is possibly TRBD1 or TRBD2 (6 bases each). The receptor comes from a human donor in good health. The CDR3 DNA reads as TGTGCCAGCAGCGCCGAGGGGGGAGGCCGGGAGACCCAGTACTTC. Translated, it gives CASSAEGGGRETQYF.